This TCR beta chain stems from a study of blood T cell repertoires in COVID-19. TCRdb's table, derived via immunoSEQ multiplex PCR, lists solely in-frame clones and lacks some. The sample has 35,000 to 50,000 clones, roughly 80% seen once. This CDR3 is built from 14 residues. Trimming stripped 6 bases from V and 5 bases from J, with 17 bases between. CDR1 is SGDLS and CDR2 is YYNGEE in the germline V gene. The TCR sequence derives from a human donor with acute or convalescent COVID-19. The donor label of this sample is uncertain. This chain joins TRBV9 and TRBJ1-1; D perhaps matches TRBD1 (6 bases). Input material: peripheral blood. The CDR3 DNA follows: TGTGCCAGCACCAACAGGGATTTTGGGACTGAAGCTTTCTTT. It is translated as CASTNRDFGTEAFF.